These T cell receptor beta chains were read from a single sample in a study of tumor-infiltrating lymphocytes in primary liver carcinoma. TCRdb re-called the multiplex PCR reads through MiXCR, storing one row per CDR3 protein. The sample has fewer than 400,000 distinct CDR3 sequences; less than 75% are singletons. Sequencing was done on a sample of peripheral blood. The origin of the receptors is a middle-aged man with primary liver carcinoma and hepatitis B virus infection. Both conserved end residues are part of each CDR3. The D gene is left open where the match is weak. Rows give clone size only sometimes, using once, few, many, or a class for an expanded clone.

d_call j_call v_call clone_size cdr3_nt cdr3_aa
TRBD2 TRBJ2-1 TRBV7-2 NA TGTGCCAGCAGCCTCCTAGCGGGAAACTACAATGAGCAGTTCTTC CASSLLAGNYNEQFF
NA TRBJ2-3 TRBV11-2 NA TGTGCCAGCCGCTTAGGCCCCCTAGCAGATACGCAGTATTTT CASRLGPLADTQYF
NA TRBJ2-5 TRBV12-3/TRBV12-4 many TGTGCCAGCAGTCACCTACTACGCTCAGGGGAGACCCAGTACTTC CASSHLLRSGETQYF
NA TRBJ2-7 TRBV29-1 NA TGCAGCGTCGCTATAACCTACGGACAGTACTTC CSVAITYGQYF
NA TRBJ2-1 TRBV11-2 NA TGTGCCAGCAGTTTGTTCGAGGGCCTTACATGGAGCTGGACCTACAATGAGCAGTTCTTC CASSLFEGLTWSWTYNEQFF
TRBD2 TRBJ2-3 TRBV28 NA TGTGCCAGCAGTTACAACCCGGGACTAAGCAATTATTTT CASSYNPGLSNYF
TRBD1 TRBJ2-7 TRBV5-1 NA TGCACCAGCAGCTTCGGGGACAGGGGTCACGAGCAGTACTTC CTSSFGDRGHEQYF
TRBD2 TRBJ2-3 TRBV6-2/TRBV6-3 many TGTGCCAGCAGTTACGGGCGGGAGGGTACTTCAAATACGCAGTATTTT CASSYGREGTSNTQYF
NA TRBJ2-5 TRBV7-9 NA TGTGCCAGCAGCTTAAAGGGTACTACTGAAGAGACCCAGTACTTC CASSLKGTTEETQYF
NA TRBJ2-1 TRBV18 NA TGTGCCAGCTCACCACCGATCTACAATGAGCAGTTCTTC CASSPPIYNEQFF
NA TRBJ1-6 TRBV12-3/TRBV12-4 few TGTGCCAGCACCGACTCAATCCGGTCACCCCTCCACTTT CASTDSIRSPLHF
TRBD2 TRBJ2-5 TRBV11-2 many TGTGCCAGCAGCTTAGATCCCGGCGGGAGCGATTGGGAAGAGACCCAGTACTTC CASSLDPGGSDWEETQYF
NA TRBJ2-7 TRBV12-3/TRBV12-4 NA TGTACTAGCAGTCTCGGACAAGTCTACGAGCAGTACTTC CTSSLGQVYEQYF
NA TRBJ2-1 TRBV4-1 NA TGCGCCAGCAGCCACCTCGATATGGTATCCTACAATGAGCAGTTCTTC CASSHLDMVSYNEQFF
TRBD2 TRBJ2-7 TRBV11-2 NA TGTGCCAGCAGCCGATCAGCGGGGGTCTCAAGGGAGCACGAGCAGTACTTC CASSRSAGVSREHEQYF
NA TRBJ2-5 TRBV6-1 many TGTGCCAGCAGTGAAGGCCAGGGCCGACAAGAGACCCAGTACTTC CASSEGQGRQETQYF
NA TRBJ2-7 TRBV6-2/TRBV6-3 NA TGTGTCAGCGGTTACCAGGTCGCCTACGAGCAGTACTTC CVSGYQVAYEQYF
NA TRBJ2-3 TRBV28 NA TGTGCCAGCAGCGAACCCCAAAGCACAGATACGCAGTATTTT CASSEPQSTDTQYF
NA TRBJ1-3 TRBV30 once TGTGCCTGGAGGCAATGGACAGTCTCCTCTGGAAACACCAAATATTTT CAWRQWTVSSGNTKYF
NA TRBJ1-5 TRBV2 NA TGTGCCAGCAGTGAGGGACGGTCTTATAGCAATCAGCCCCAGCATTTT CASSEGRSYSNQPQHF
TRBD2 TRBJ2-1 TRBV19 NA TGTACCAGCAGTAGCGGGAGATCCCGTAATGAGCAGTTCTTC CTSSSGRSRNEQFF
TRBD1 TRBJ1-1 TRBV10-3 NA TGTGCCATCAGCTCTCCCCCGGGGGACAGGGAGGATGCTCGCTCTGAAGCTTTCTTT CAISSPPGDREDARSEAFF
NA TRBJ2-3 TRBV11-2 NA TGTGCCAGCAGTTCCATACCGATCACAGACACGCAGTATTTT CASSSIPITDTQYF
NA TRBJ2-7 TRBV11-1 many TGTGCCAGCAGCTTAGAAGCGGGACACGGATACGAGCAGTACTTC CASSLEAGHGYEQYF
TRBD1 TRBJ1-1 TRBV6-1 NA TGTGCCAACAGCCTCCGGACAGGTATAAACACTGAAGCTTTCTTT CANSLRTGINTEAFF
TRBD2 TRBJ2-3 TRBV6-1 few TGTGCCAGCAGGCTTACTAGCGGGAGACAAGATACGCAGTATTTT CASRLTSGRQDTQYF
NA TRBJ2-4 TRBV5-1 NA TGCGCCAGCAGCTTAGGTGGGGCTCTTCCTGGGAACATTAAGTACTTC CASSLGGALPGNIKYF
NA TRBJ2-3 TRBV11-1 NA TGTGCCAGCAGCTCGGGATCGCCTGACGCAGATACGCAGTATTTT CASSSGSPDADTQYF
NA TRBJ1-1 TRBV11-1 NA TGTGCCAGCAGTCGACTGGGTAACACTGAAACTTTCTTT CASSRLGNTETFF
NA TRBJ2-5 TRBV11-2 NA TGTGCCAGCAGCCCTCCACTTGGCCTGGGGACCCAATACTTC CASSPPLGLGTQYF
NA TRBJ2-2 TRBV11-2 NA TGTGCCAGCAGCTTACTGAATTCGGCAGGGGAGCTGTTTTTT CASSLLNSAGELFF
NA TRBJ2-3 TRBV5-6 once TGTGCCAGCAGCCTTGTAGCGACAGATACGCAGTATTTT CASSLVATDTQYF
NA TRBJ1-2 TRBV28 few TGTGCCAGCAGAGACGGGGTTCCCTTAAGCTACACCTTC CASRDGVPLSYTF
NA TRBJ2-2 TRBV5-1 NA TGCGCCAGCAGCTCGGCGGGACTGACCGGGGAGCTGTTTTTT CASSSAGLTGELFF
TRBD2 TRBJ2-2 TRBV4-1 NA TGCGCCAGCAGCCAAGATAGCGGGAGGGCCAACGGGGAGCCGTCTTTT CASSQDSGRANGEPSF
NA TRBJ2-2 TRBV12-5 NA TGTGCTAGTGCCTACACCTGGGAGCTGTTTTTT CASAYTWELFF
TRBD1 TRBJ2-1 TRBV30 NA TGTGCCTGGAGTAAGGACAGGGGTTATAACAATGAGCAGTTCTTC CAWSKDRGYNNEQFF
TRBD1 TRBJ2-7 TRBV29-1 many TGCAGCGTTACCCTCCGGGGACAGGGGGGAGACGAGCAGTACTTC CSVTLRGQGGDEQYF
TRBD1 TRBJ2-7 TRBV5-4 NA TGTGCCAGCAGCTTGGCGTCAGGGGGCTCGTACGAGCAGTACTTC CASSLASGGSYEQYF
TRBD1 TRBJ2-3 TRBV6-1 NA TGTGCCAGCGGACTCCCGGGACAGATTACAGATACGCAGTATTTT CASGLPGQITDTQYF
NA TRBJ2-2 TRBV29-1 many TGCAGCGTAGAGAAAGGAGTCGACACCGGGGAGCTGTTTTTT CSVEKGVDTGELFF
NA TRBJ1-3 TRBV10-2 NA TGCGCCAGCAGAACCACATCTGATCGAGACACCATATATTTT CASRTTSDRDTIYF
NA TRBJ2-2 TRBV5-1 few TGCGCCAGCAGCTTGGGACAGTTGGGCACCGGGGAGCTGTTTTTT CASSLGQLGTGELFF
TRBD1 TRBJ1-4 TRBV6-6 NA TGTGCCTGCAGTTACCAGGGACAGGGCGGGGACGAAAAACTGTTTTTT CACSYQGQGGDEKLFF
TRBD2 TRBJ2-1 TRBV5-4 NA TGTTCCAGCAGCGCGGGACTAGGTAGTGAGCAGTTCTTC CSSSAGLGSEQFF